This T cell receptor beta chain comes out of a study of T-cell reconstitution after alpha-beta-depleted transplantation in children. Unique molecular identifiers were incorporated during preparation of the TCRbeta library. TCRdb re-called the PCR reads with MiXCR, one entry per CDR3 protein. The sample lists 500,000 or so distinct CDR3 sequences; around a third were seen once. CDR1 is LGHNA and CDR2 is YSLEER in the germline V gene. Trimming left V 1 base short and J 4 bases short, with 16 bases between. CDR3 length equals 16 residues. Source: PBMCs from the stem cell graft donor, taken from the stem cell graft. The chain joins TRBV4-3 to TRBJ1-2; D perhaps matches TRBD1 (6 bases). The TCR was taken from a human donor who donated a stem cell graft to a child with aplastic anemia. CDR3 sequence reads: CASSQGGQLPPYGYTF. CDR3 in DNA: TGCGCCAGCAGCCAAGGCGGACAGCTCCCCCCCTATGGCTACACCTTC.